One and the same sample provided the 19 T cell receptor beta chains below, sequenced in a study of persistence of HIV-infected CD4 T cells. The stimulus was lysate of CMV-infected fibroblasts, 10 ug/mL. CD4+ T cells upregulating both CD40 ligand and CD69 were sorted as responding cells. The libraries were made with immunoSEQ version 4 in survey mode. Profiling relied on immunoSEQ multiplex PCR, and the TCRdb table lists in-frame clones only, not all of them. The sample lists around 13,000 clones, roughly 70% occurring once. No antigen is known for these receptors. Sequenced material: CD4+ T cells sorted from PBMCs after approximately 19-hour stimulation, taken from a patient who received antiretroviral therapy. Source of these receptors: an adult man with HIV who was CMV-seropositive.

The chain uses TRBV7-9 and TRBJ1-4; D is unresolved. The germline V and J ends were trimmed by 1 base and 5 bases, with 14 bases remaining between them. Germline V gene lookup returns CDR1 SEHNR and CDR2 FQNEAQ (reference sequence). The CDR3 runs to 16 residues. The DNA of the CDR3 is TGTGCCAGCAGCTTAGGCTCAGGCGTCTTCAATGAAAAACTGTTTTTT. Its protein is CASSLGSGVFNEKLFF.

This clone was recorded a few times. The chain couples TRBV29-1 to TRBJ2-2; unclear D gene. This CDR3 spans 14 amino acids. Per germline, CDR1 SQVTM and CDR2 ANQGSEA. V was clipped by 5 bases and J by 1 base, with 11 bases between them. The CDR3 here is CSVRRLLNTGELFF. CDR3 DNA sequence: TGCAGCGTTCGTCGACTCCTGAACACCGGGGAGCTGTTTTTT.

This sequence joins TRBV19 and TRBJ1-6; D ambiguous. This CDR3 contains 16 residues. Trimming took off 1 base at V and 0 bases at J, with 7 bases between the two ends. CDR1 and CDR2 (germline): LNHDA, SQIVND (reference sequence). The CDR3 DNA follows: TGTGCCAGTAGTATAGCATGGAGCTCCTATAATTCACCCCTCCACTTT. Amino acid sequence: CASSIAWSSYNSPLHF.

This chain links TRBV5-1 with TRBJ2-2; TRBD1 might be the D (6 bases). Germline CDR1 is SGHRS and CDR2 is YFSETQ. The CDR3 length is 16 residues. Trimming cost V 0 bases and J 7 bases, with 16 bases left between them. CDR3: CASSLDSTGWGGELFF. CDR3 in DNA: TGCGCCAGCAGCTTGGACTCTACAGGGTGGGGCGGGGAGCTGTTTTTT.

This chain connects TRBV5-4 to TRBJ1-2; 8 bases line up with TRBD1. Germline V CDR1 and CDR2: SGHNT, YYREEE (reference sequence). Germline trimming cut 5 bases from V and 4 bases from J; bases unmatched to any gene: 13. This CDR3 spans 16 amino acids. CDR3 sequence: CASSRTQSGGLYGYTF. CDR3 coding DNA: TGTGCCAGCAGTCGGACCCAATCAGGGGGCCTCTATGGCTACACCTTC.

The chain combines TRBV7-2 with TRBJ2-3; TRBD2 might be the D (5 bases). With 0 bases removed from V and 0 bases from J, the gap between germline ends came to 13 bases. Looked up from germline, CDR1 is SGHTA and CDR2 is FQGNSA. The CDR3 sequence is 17 residues long. The CDR3 bases are TGTGCCAGCAGCTTAGCAAGGATGGACTTGAGCACAGATACGCAGTATTTT. Residues: CASSLARMDLSTDTQYF.

The rearrangement joins TRBV28 to TRBJ1-1, with no clear D. This CDR3 comprises 13 residues. V lost 2 bases and J lost 10, with 14 bases in between. The V gene's germline CDR1 is MDHEN and CDR2 SYDVKM. The CDR3 loop is CASSLEVPPRAFF. The CDR3 DNA reads TGTGCCAGCAGTTTAGAGGTCCCTCCGCGAGCTTTCTTT.

The chain combines TRBV21-1 with TRBJ2-5; TRBD1 is the table's D call, not checked against the DNA. TRBV21-1 is a pseudogene locus. The CDR3 totals 17 residues. In DNA form, the CDR3 reads TGTGCCAGCAGCAATAAGAAGGGACAGGGGGCGCAGGAGACCCAGTACTTC. It is translated as CASSNKKGQGAQETQYF.

The chain uses TRBV28 and TRBJ2-7; 7 nucleotides line up with TRBD1. CDR1 and CDR2 (germline): MDHEN, SYDVKM. V dropped 10 bases and J dropped 9; count of bases not matched to a gene: 9. The CDR3 runs to 11 residues. CDR3 loop: CAIQGVEVQYF. The DNA for the CDR3 is TGTGCCATCCAGGGGGTTGAGGTGCAGTACTTC.

The V gene is TRBV27, the J gene TRBJ2-7; 8 bases align to TRBD1. The CDR3 is 15 amino acids. Germline trimming cut 4 bases from V and 4 bases from J; bases unmatched to any gene: 9. CDR1 MNHEY and CDR2 SMNVEV come from the germline V gene (reference sequence). CDR3 sequence (DNA): TGTGCCAGCAGTTCCACGGACAGGGTAATGTACGAGCAGTACTTC. Translating it yields CASSSTDRVMYEQYF.

This rearrangement joins TRBV3-1 (or the pseudogene TRBV3-2) to TRBJ1-1; tentative D call: TRBD1 (5 bases). This CDR3 comprises 15 residues. The germline gives CDR1 LGHDT, CDR2 YNNKEL (reference sequence). V was trimmed by 1 base and J by 4 bases, leaving 13 bases between them. CDR3 sequence (DNA): TGTGCCAGCAGCCAAGTACTGGGGGGTAGCACTGAAGCTTTCTTT. It translates to CASSQVLGGSTEAFF.

The rearrangement links TRBV12-3 or TRBV12-4 to TRBJ1-3; no definite D call. The V gene lost 10 bases and the J gene lost 0 bases, with 10 bases spanning the gap. The CDR3 extends over 13 amino acids. The CDR3 bases are TGTGCCATGCAACAGAGCTCTGGAAACACCATATATTTT. Translation: CAMQQSSGNTIYF.

The rearrangement uses TRBV10-3 and TRBJ2-2; TRBD2 agrees at 9 bases. Trimming removed 2 bases from V and 5 bases from J; junction bases left unmatched: 3. Germline-derived CDR1 and CDR2 are ENHRY and SYGVKD. The length of the CDR3 is 15 residues. The CDR3 nucleotides read TGTGCCATCAGTGAGGGGGGACTAGCAACCGGGGAGCTGTTTTTT. Protein sequence: CAISEGGLATGELFF.

J is TRBJ1-1 and V is TRBV14; weak D call: TRBD1 (5 bases). The germline V gene encodes CDR1 SGHDN and CDR2 FVKESK. Trimming removed 2 bases from V and 4 bases from J, with 8 bases in between. The CDR3 contains 13 residues. For the CDR3, the DNA is TGTGCCAGCAGCCAAAGAGGGGCCACTGAAGCTTTCTTT. Protein sequence: CASSQRGATEAFF.

The V call is TRBV9, the J call TRBJ2-1; TRBD1 matches at 7 bases. With 2 bases clipped from V and 3 bases from J, the junction kept 5 bases outside the gene matches. Germline loops: CDR1 SGDLS, CDR2 YYNGEE. The CDR3 sequence is 15 residues long. CDR3: CASSVVQGYYNEQFF. The CDR3 region has the DNA TGTGCCAGCAGCGTGGTACAGGGGTACTACAATGAGCAGTTCTTC.

This clone appeared a single time. The J gene is TRBJ2-6, the V gene TRBV3-1 (or the pseudogene TRBV3-2), with 7 nucleotides matching TRBD1. Losses at the gene ends were 1 base for V and 3 bases for J; bases not matched to a gene: 12. In germline, CDR1 is LGHDT, CDR2 YNNKEL (reference sequence). The CDR3 has 19 residues. CDR3 coding DNA: TGTGCCAGCAGCCAAGTTGGTCGAGGGGGCGCCAATGGGGCCAACGTCCTGACTTTC. Translated: CASSQVGRGGANGANVLTF.

This chain links TRBV23-1 with TRBJ2-2; D gene unclear. TRBV23-1 counts as an open reading frame of uncertain function. The CDR3 runs 15 residues. Deletions cut 0 bases from V and 7 bases from J, with 12 bases between. As DNA, the CDR3 is TGCGCCAGCAGTCAATCAGGGTTGTCGGACGGGGAGCTGTTTTTT. This translates into CASSQSGLSDGELFF.

This clone has only a few counts. The V and J genes are TRBV29-1 and TRBJ2-6, with a possible D match to TRBD1 (5 bases). CDR3 length: 15 residues. Germline V CDR1 and CDR2: SQVTM, ANQGSEA. The ends were cut back, 3 bases at V and 3 bases at J, with 12 bases in the middle. The CDR3 region has the DNA TGCAGCGTTGATGCAGGGTTTAGTGGGGCCAACGTCCTGACTTTC. This gives the protein CSVDAGFSGANVLTF.

By sample fraction, this clone is medium-sized. V usage is TRBV7-3 and J usage is TRBJ2-5; D is perhaps TRBD1 (5 bases). V lost 5 bases, J lost 2 bases, and 9 bases lay in between. Germline V CDR1 and CDR2: SGHTA, FQGTGA. This CDR3 is built from 13 residues. For the CDR3, the DNA is TGTGCCAGCAGCCCCCACAGGCAAGAGACCCAGTACTTC. This gives the protein CASSPHRQETQYF.